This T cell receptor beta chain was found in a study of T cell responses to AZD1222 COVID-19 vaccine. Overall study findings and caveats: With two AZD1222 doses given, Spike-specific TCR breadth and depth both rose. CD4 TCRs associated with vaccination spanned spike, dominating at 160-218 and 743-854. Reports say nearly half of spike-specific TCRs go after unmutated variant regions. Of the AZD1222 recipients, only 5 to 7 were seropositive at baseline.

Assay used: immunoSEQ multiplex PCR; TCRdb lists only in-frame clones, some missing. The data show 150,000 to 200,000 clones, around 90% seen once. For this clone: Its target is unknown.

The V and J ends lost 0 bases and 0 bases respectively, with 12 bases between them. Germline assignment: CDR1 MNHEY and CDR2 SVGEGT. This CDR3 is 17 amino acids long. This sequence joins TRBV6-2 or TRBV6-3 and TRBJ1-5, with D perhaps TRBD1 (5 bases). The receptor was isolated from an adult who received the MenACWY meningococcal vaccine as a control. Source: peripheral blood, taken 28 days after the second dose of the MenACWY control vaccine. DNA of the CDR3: TGTGCCAGCAGTTACTCGAGGGACGGATATAGCAATCAGCCCCAGCATTTT. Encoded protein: CASSYSRDGYSNQPQHF.